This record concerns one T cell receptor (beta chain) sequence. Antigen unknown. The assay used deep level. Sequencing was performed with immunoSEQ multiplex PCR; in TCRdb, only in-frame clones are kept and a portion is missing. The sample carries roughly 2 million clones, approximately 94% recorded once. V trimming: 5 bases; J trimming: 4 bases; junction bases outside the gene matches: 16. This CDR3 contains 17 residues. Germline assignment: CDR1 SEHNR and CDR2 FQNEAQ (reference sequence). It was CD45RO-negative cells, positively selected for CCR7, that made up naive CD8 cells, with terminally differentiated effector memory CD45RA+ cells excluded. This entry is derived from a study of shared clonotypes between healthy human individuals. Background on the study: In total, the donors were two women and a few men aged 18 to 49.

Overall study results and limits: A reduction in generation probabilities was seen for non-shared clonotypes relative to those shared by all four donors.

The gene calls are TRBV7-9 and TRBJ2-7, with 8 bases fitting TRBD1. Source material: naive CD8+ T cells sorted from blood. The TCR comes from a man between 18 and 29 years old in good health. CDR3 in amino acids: CASSPGQGSPTYYEQYF. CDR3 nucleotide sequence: TGTGCCAGCAGCCCCGGACAGGGCTCTCCCACTTATTACGAGCAGTACTTC. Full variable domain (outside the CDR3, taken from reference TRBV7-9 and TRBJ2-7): DTGVSQNPRHKITKRGQNVTFRCDPISEHNRLYWYRQTLGQGPEFLTYFQNEAQLEKSRLLSDRFSAERPKGSFSTLEIQRTEQGDSAMYLCASSPGQGSPTYYEQYFGPGTRLTVT.